This TCR beta chain emerged from a study of shared clonotypes between healthy human individuals (dated by TCRdb to the early 2020s). Some background on the complete study: The cohort comprised two women and a few men aged 18 to 49 years. To increase sequencing depth and limit assay-specific biases, different laboratories used diverse techniques to prepare libraries and sequence TCR repertoires. For each donor, CD4 naive and CD4 memory were each run on three plates, CD8 naive on two plates, and CD8 memory on one plate. Between about 0.94 and 8.9 billion PBMCs per donor were obtained by leukapheresis. To estimate repertoire size and how much clonotype sharing occurs between individuals, the study deeply sequenced the blood TCR repertoires of five healthy adults. The research as a whole found: Clonotypes shared by all four sorted-subset donors showed higher generation probabilities than non-shared clonotypes. Only blood was sampled, and tissue TCR repertoires likely differ from those in blood. The small number of donors limited the genetic and exposure-history diversity represented. Naive subsets generally had larger estimated clonotype richness than memory subsets did. Pairwise subsampling led to the expectation that sequencing depth would affect the degree of clonotype sharing among donors. Across several donors, about 4.5% of naive CD4, roughly 3.8% of naive CD8, 2% to 2.5% of memory CD4, and 0.4% to 0.45% of memory CD8 clonotypes were shared. Rarefaction of sorted-subset datasets indicated incomplete sequencing despite the large sequencing depth.

Points on this clone: Its antigen is not yet known. No base quality values were provided; no much bigger clone lies one nucleotide off.

Using the deep immunoSEQ assay, multiplex PCR amplified TCR CDR3 regions from genomic DNA. For each cell subset, the extracted genomic DNA was distributed evenly across all wells of several immunoSEQ 96-well plates, and each plate served as one replicate. For sorted subsets, roughly 190 ng of genomic DNA, equivalent to around 31,000 T cell genomes, went into each replicate PCR. Purified libraries were measured with a Qubit 3.0 fluorometer, size-checked on a Bioanalyzer 2100, and measured again with the KAPA Library Quantification kit. Every immunoSEQ 96-well plate was sequenced on a separate single-read 150-cycle Illumina NextSeq 550 flow cell. Concerning the study's data processing: Because only junctional sequences without quality scores were contained in the immunoSEQ output, filtering matching that applied to full-length reads could not be performed. Sequences were annotated with PyIR, a Python wrapper for IgBLAST v1.9, and V/J genes and CDR3 were assigned using IMGT germline references. Reads with weak V/J assignments (E-value above 1e-6), missing CDR3, stop codons, out-of-frame junctions, or ambiguous translated residues were removed. A V3J clonotype was defined by an identical inferred V gene, J gene, and CDR3 amino acid sequence. To compute the percentage overlap between repertoires, the number of shared unique clonotypes was divided by the size of the smaller repertoire. Repertoire richness was assessed with RTK rarefaction, the Chao1 estimator, and Recon v2.1 estimates of unobserved clonotypes. Generation probabilities were computed with OLGA for all TCRbeta clonotypes obtained by the gDNA method from several donors. Sourced from immuneACCESS, this table was stored by TCRdb with only in-frame sequences that have V and J called. A share of the clones is absent; for the studies checked, an unresolved V gene accounts for under half, and the remainder has no known explanation. The V and J calls and clone size were taken over from that table, and D and trimming were inferred from the DNA. This sample comprises around 990,000 clones, about 72% of them detected only once. Of the sample, almost 0.9% falls within the top ten clones.

Donors were healthy HIV-negative adults with no recently reported acute infections or vaccinations. Every donor was a Caucasian adult living in Nashville, Tennessee, USA. CD4+ T cells were enriched by magnetic negative selection; naive cells were then positively selected on CD45RA, and the negative fraction formed the memory subset. After blood collection by leukapheresis, PBMCs were isolated using Ficoll-Histopaque density gradient centrifugation and then cryopreserved in the vapor phase of liquid nitrogen. Analytical flow cytometry was used to check the purity and quantity of every magnetically sorted T cell population. Genomic DNA was isolated from every sorted fraction and measured by UV absorbance on a Nanodrop 2000c. The CDR3 has 16 amino acids, counting the end cysteine and phenylalanine. The DNA shown is the 48-base CDR3, in frame from base 1. CDR1 MNHNS and CDR2 SASEGT were looked up in the germline V gene. V is shortened by 2 bases, J by 0 bases, and the region joining them spans 10 bases.

The origin of this receptor is a man aged 18 to 29 in good health. Some clones in this sample may be carry-over from other donors' samples. Rearrangement joined TRBV6-1 to TRBJ2-2; the best D guess is TRBD2, with 6 bases matching. The sequenced material came from memory CD4+ T cells from PBMCs. The cell subset or site tag for this specimen amounts to: CD45RA-negative fraction. Here is the DNA: TGTGCCAGCAGTGAATTTGCGGGAACGAACACCGGGGAGCTGTTTTTT. This gives the protein CASSEFAGTNTGELFF.